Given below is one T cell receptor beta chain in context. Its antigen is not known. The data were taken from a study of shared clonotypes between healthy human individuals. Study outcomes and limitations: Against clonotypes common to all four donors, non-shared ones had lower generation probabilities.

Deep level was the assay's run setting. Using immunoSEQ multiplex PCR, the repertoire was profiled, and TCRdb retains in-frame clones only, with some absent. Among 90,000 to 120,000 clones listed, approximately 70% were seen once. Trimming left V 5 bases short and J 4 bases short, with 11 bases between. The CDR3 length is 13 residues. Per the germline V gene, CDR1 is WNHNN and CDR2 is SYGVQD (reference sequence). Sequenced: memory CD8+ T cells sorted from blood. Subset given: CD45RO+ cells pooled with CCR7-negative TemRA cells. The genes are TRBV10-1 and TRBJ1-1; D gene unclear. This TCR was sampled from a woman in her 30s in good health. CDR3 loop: CASSTDEGTEAFF. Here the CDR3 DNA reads TGCGCCAGCAGTACCGATGAGGGCACTGAAGCTTTCTTT.